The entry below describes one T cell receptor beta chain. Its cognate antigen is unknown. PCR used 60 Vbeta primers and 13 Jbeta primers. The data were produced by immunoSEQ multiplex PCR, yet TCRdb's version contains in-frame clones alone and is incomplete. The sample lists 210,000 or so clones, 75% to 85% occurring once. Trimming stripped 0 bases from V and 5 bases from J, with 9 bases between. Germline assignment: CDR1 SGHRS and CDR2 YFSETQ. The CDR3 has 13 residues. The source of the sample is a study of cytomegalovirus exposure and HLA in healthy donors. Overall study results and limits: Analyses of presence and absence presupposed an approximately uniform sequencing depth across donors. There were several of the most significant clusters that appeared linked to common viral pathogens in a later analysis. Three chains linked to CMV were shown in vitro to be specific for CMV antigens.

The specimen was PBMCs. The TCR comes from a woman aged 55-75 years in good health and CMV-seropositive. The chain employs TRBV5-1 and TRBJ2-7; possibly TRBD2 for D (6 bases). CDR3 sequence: CASSLDWGDEQYF. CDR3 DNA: TGCGCCAGCAGCTTGGATTGGGGGGACGAGCAGTACTTC.